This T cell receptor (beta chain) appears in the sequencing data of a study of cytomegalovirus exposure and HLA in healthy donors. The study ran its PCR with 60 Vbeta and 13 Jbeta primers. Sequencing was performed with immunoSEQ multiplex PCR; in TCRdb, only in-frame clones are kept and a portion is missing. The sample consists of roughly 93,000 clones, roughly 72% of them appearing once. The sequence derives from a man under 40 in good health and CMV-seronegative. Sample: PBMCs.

The CDR3 coding sequence is TGTGCCAGCAGCGTAGGGACTCAAGGACGTTACGAGCAGTTCTTC. Translation: CASSVGTQGRYEQFF. V gene TRBV9 combines with J gene TRBJ2-1, with D perhaps matching TRBD2 (5 bases). CDR1 and CDR2 (germline): SGDLS, YYNGEE. This CDR3 spans 15 amino acids. V lost 0 bases to trimming and J lost 10 bases, with 17 bases between them.